The rows below give T cell receptor beta chains drawn from one sample of a study of T-cell memory formation after mild COVID-19. TCRdb recomputed calls from the 5' RACE reads with MiXCR, one row per CDR3 protein. Of just under 550,000 distinct CDR3 sequences detected, about a fifth appear once; the ten largest clones hold around an eighth. Source material: PBMCs or a T cell subset sorted from them (not recorded which). All receptors derive from an adult woman who had mild COVID-19 (a few samples of this study predate the infection). Cell type and time point are not known. Both conserved end residues are part of each CDR3. Fields, in order: V gene, J gene, clone size, D gene, CDR3 DNA, CDR3 protein. The D gene is left open where the match is weak. A row's size may be missing; if present it is once, few, many or a size class.

V gene: TRBV3-1; J gene: TRBJ2-1; clone size: .; D gene: .; CDR3 DNA: TGTGCCAGCAGCGAAGCAGGGTCGGCTGAGCAGTTCTTC; CDR3 protein: CASSEAGSAEQFF
V gene: TRBV27; J gene: TRBJ1-1; clone size: few; D gene: TRBD1; CDR3 DNA: TGTGCCAGCACCTCGGGGACAGGGGGTACTGAAGCTTTCTTT; CDR3 protein: CASTSGTGGTEAFF
V gene: TRBV30; J gene: TRBJ2-7; clone size: .; D gene: .; CDR3 DNA: TGTGCCTGGAGCGTACACAGGGCCGTCTACGAGCAGTACTTC; CDR3 protein: CAWSVHRAVYEQYF
V gene: TRBV20-1; J gene: TRBJ2-7; clone size: .; D gene: TRBD2; CDR3 DNA: TGCAGTGCTAGGCGGGGGGGGCTAACAGAAGAGCAGTACTTC; CDR3 protein: CSARRGGLTEEQYF
V gene: TRBV2; J gene: TRBJ1-1; clone size: .; D gene: TRBD1; CDR3 DNA: TGTGCCAGCGGACAGGGCATTGGGGTGTCTGAAGCTTTCTTT; CDR3 protein: CASGQGIGVSEAFF
V gene: TRBV19; J gene: TRBJ2-2; clone size: few; D gene: .; CDR3 DNA: TGTGCCAGTAGTATCTTCCGGTTTGCGGGACCCGCGAACACCGGGGAGCTGTTTTTT; CDR3 protein: CASSIFRFAGPANTGELFF
V gene: TRBV24-1; J gene: TRBJ1-1; clone size: .; D gene: .; CDR3 DNA: TGTGCCACCAGTGAGGGATCGAAAACAGGATTCTCGAGAGCTTTCTTT; CDR3 protein: CATSEGSKTGFSRAFF
V gene: TRBV20-1; J gene: TRBJ2-3; clone size: .; D gene: .; CDR3 DNA: TGCAGCGCCTTGTCGAGCGGTAGCACAGATACGCAGTATTTT; CDR3 protein: CSALSSGSTDTQYF
V gene: TRBV12-3/TRBV12-4; J gene: TRBJ1-2; clone size: few; D gene: TRBD1; CDR3 DNA: TGTGCCAGCAGCCCGGGACAGGAGATCTATGGCTACACCTTC; CDR3 protein: CASSPGQEIYGYTF
V gene: TRBV7-9; J gene: TRBJ2-3; clone size: few; D gene: TRBD2; CDR3 DNA: TGTGCCAGCAGCTTAGGACTAGCGGGGGCCCGGGCAGATACGCAGTATTTT; CDR3 protein: CASSLGLAGARADTQYF
V gene: TRBV29-1; J gene: TRBJ2-5; clone size: .; D gene: TRBD1; CDR3 DNA: TGCAGCGTTGAAATTCAACGGGACAGGGTGCAAGAGACCCAGTACTTC; CDR3 protein: CSVEIQRDRVQETQYF
V gene: TRBV27; J gene: TRBJ1-1; clone size: few; D gene: .; CDR3 DNA: TGTGCCAGCAGTGATACGTCGAGGGTTGAAGCTTTCTTT; CDR3 protein: CASSDTSRVEAFF
V gene: TRBV2; J gene: TRBJ1-1; clone size: .; D gene: .; CDR3 DNA: TGTGCCAGCAGTGGGGCCCTGAACACTGAAGCTTTCTTT; CDR3 protein: CASSGALNTEAFF
V gene: TRBV6-6; J gene: TRBJ2-2; clone size: few; D gene: .; CDR3 DNA: TGTGCCAGCAGTTACTCTCAGGGGTCCACCGGGGAGCTGTTTTTT; CDR3 protein: CASSYSQGSTGELFF
V gene: TRBV18; J gene: TRBJ2-7; clone size: .; D gene: TRBD1; CDR3 DNA: TGTGCCAGCTCACCAGGTTACGGACAGGGGGACTACGAGCAGTACTTC; CDR3 protein: CASSPGYGQGDYEQYF
V gene: TRBV6-6; J gene: TRBJ1-1; clone size: .; D gene: .; CDR3 DNA: TGTGCCAGCAGTTACTCCGAACACACCCAGAACACTGAAGCTTTCTTT; CDR3 protein: CASSYSEHTQNTEAFF
V gene: TRBV4-1; J gene: TRBJ2-7; clone size: .; D gene: .; CDR3 DNA: TGCGCCAGCAGCCAAGGCGGGGAGCGGGCCTACGAGCAGTACTTC; CDR3 protein: CASSQGGERAYEQYF
V gene: TRBV11-2; J gene: TRBJ2-7; clone size: .; D gene: TRBD2; CDR3 DNA: TGTGCCAGCAGCTCTAGCGGGGTGCGTTCCTACGAGCAGTACTTC; CDR3 protein: CASSSSGVRSYEQYF
V gene: TRBV4-1; J gene: TRBJ2-5; clone size: .; D gene: .; CDR3 DNA: TGCGCCAGCAGGGCCCGGCCGCTCCAAGAGACCCAGTACTTC; CDR3 protein: CASRARPLQETQYF
V gene: TRBV7-6; J gene: TRBJ2-1; clone size: .; D gene: TRBD1; CDR3 DNA: TGTGCCAGCAGCTTACCTCGACAGGGCTATGAGCAGTTCTTC; CDR3 protein: CASSLPRQGYEQFF
V gene: TRBV5-5; J gene: TRBJ1-5; clone size: many; D gene: .; CDR3 DNA: TGTGCCAGCAGCTTATTATGGGGGGGCAATCAGCCCCAGCATTTT; CDR3 protein: CASSLLWGGNQPQHF
V gene: TRBV12-3/TRBV12-4; J gene: TRBJ1-2; clone size: .; D gene: .; CDR3 DNA: TGTGCCAGCAGTCCCTCCCCGGGGCTCGGGGGAAGCTATGGCTACACCTTC; CDR3 protein: CASSPSPGLGGSYGYTF
V gene: TRBV27; J gene: TRBJ2-1; clone size: many; D gene: TRBD1; CDR3 DNA: TGTGCCAGCAGACAGGGGAGAGTTGTCAATGAGCAGTTCTTC; CDR3 protein: CASRQGRVVNEQFF
V gene: TRBV5-5; J gene: TRBJ2-7; clone size: few; D gene: .; CDR3 DNA: TGTGCCAGCAGCTGGCGGGTCCCCTCCTACGAGCAGTACTTC; CDR3 protein: CASSWRVPSYEQYF
V gene: TRBV11-1; J gene: TRBJ2-6; clone size: once; D gene: .; CDR3 DNA: TGTGCCAGCAGCTGGGGGGGCGCGGTCTCTGGGGCCAACGTCCTGACTTTC; CDR3 protein: CASSWGGAVSGANVLTF
V gene: TRBV24-1; J gene: TRBJ2-3; clone size: .; D gene: TRBD2; CDR3 DNA: TGTGCCACCAGTGAGCACCTCGGGACTAGCGGGTCCACAGATACGCAGTATTTT; CDR3 protein: CATSEHLGTSGSTDTQYF
V gene: TRBV6-5; J gene: TRBJ1-6; clone size: .; D gene: .; CDR3 DNA: TGTGCCAGCAGTGCTCGGTACACCTCAGTTAGTTTCCACTTT; CDR3 protein: CASSARYTSVSFHF
V gene: TRBV6-5; J gene: TRBJ2-1; clone size: few; D gene: .; CDR3 DNA: TGTGCCAGCAGTACTAGGACGAACTACAATGAGCAGTTCTTC; CDR3 protein: CASSTRTNYNEQFF
V gene: TRBV20-1; J gene: TRBJ2-7; clone size: few; D gene: .; CDR3 DNA: TGCAGTGCTAGAGATAGTCTAGCGATCGACGAGCAGTACTTC; CDR3 protein: CSARDSLAIDEQYF
V gene: TRBV5-1; J gene: TRBJ2-1; clone size: many; D gene: .; CDR3 DNA: TGCGCCAGCAGACCAGACTACTGGGATGAGCAGTTCTTC; CDR3 protein: CASRPDYWDEQFF
V gene: TRBV12-3/TRBV12-4; J gene: TRBJ1-1; clone size: once; D gene: TRBD1; CDR3 DNA: TGTGCCAGCATCTTCAGGGACAGGGACACTGAAGCTTTCTTT; CDR3 protein: CASIFRDRDTEAFF
V gene: TRBV5-1; J gene: TRBJ2-1; clone size: .; D gene: .; CDR3 DNA: TGCGCCAGCAGCCTCTCGATGACCAGCAATGAGCAGTTCTTC; CDR3 protein: CASSLSMTSNEQFF
V gene: TRBV5-4; J gene: TRBJ2-1; clone size: few; D gene: .; CDR3 DNA: TGTGCCAGCGAGGAGGCGGGACTGCCAAATGAGCAGTTCTTC; CDR3 protein: CASEEAGLPNEQFF
V gene: TRBV12-3/TRBV12-4; J gene: TRBJ2-1; clone size: few; D gene: .; CDR3 DNA: TGTGCCAGCAGTTTATCCCCGGTTCCTGAGCAGTTCTTC; CDR3 protein: CASSLSPVPEQFF
V gene: TRBV3-1; J gene: TRBJ1-1; clone size: few; D gene: .; CDR3 DNA: TGTGCCAGCAGCCAATTTGGGAACACTGAAGCTTTCTTT; CDR3 protein: CASSQFGNTEAFF
V gene: TRBV3-1; J gene: TRBJ1-6; clone size: .; D gene: .; CDR3 DNA: TGTGCCAGCAGGCAGGCTGGCGAATCACCCCTCCACTTT; CDR3 protein: CASRQAGESPLHF
V gene: TRBV7-6; J gene: TRBJ2-2; clone size: .; D gene: .; CDR3 DNA: TGTGCCAGCAGCCAAGAAATAGCTAGGGTCACCGGGGAGCTGTTTTTT; CDR3 protein: CASSQEIARVTGELFF
V gene: TRBV5-6; J gene: TRBJ2-7; clone size: .; D gene: .; CDR3 DNA: TGTGCCTCCGGAACAGGGATCTACGAGCAGTACTTC; CDR3 protein: CASGTGIYEQYF